The clone carrying this TCR beta chain was counted once. CDR1 SEHNR and CDR2 FQNEAQ come from the germline V gene (reference sequence). V dropped 9 bases and J dropped 3 bases, with 32 bases sitting between them. The CDR3 contains 19 residues. This entry belongs to a study of blood T cell repertoires in COVID-19. Turning to the study itself: Acute and convalescent COVID-19 specimens originated in the United States, Italy and Spain. Sample material is recorded as cDNA or gDNA derived from T cells, B-cell-depleted T cells, or PBMCs.

Authors' methods: Reference gene primer amplification in the assay estimated nucleated cell counts. Data came from immunoSEQ multiplex PCR; TCRdb stores just in-frame clones and leaves some out. Clone size and V and J calls were adopted from that table, with D and trimming inferred from the DNA. The sample carries some 400,000 clones, roughly four fifths recorded once. The clonotype originates from a human donor with acute or convalescent COVID-19. The donor label of this sample is uncertain. Sequencing was performed on peripheral blood. The chain links TRBV7-9 to TRBJ1-2, with D uncertain. The CDR3 bases are TGTGCCAGTGCCAGCAGCTTGAGCGGGCCCGTAGTGGACGACTATGGCTACACCTTC. This gives the protein CASASSLSGPVVDDYGYTF. The full variable domain, completed using reference TRBV7-9 and TRBJ1-2, is DTGVSQNPRHKITKRGQNVTFRCDPISEHNRLYWYRQTLGQGPEFLTYFQNEAQLEKSRLLSDRFSAERPKGSFSTLEIQRTEQGDSAMYLCASASSLSGPVVDDYGYTFGSGTRLTVV.